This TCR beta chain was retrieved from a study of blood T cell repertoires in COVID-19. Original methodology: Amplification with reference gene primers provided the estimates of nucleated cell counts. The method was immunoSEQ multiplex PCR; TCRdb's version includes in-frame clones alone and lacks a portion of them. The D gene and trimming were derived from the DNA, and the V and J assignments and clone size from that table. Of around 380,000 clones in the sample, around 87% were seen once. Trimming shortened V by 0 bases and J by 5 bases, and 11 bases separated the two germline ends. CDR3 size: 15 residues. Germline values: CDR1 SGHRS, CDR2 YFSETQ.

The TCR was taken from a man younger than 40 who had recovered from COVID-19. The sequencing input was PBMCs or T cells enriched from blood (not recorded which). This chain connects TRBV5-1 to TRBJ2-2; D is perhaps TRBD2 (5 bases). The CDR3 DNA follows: TGCGCCAGCAGCTTGGACCCTACGGGGACCGGGGAGCTGTTTTTT. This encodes CASSLDPTGTGELFF.